These 30 T cell receptor beta chains were sequenced from one sample in a study of OX40 agonist ivuxolimab in advanced cancers. Only in-frame clones appear in the TCRdb table, and some are missing; sequencing was by immunoSEQ multiplex PCR. The sample yields some 90,000 clones, about 93% seen once. The sample here was CD4+ or CD8+ T cells sorted from blood, taken in a trial of the OX40 agonist ivuxolimab. The receptors here all came from an adult with an advanced solid tumor such as melanoma, head and neck, liver or kidney cancer.

This clone is a singleton in its sample. The chain uses TRBV7-9 and TRBJ1-2; D is unclear. The CDR3 covers 12 residues. V lost 2 bases and J lost 5, with 6 bases in between. The germline V gene has CDR1 SEHNR and CDR2 FQNEAQ (reference sequence). CDR3 in amino acids: CASSLLLYGYTF. DNA for the CDR3: TGTGCCAGCAGCTTATTACTATATGGCTACACCTTC.

The gene calls are TRBV5-1 and TRBJ1-1; 9 positions agree with TRBD1. This CDR3 region has 14 residues. Germline values: CDR1 SGHRS, CDR2 YFSETQ. With V trimmed by 4 bases and J by 4 bases, 5 bases remained unmatched. The CDR3 spells CASSPDRGGTEAFF. Written as DNA, the CDR3 is TGCGCCAGCAGCCCGGACAGGGGTGGCACTGAAGCTTTCTTT.

The genes are TRBV9 and TRBJ1-4; the D gene is possibly TRBD1 (6 bases). The CDR3 is 16 residues long. The V gene's germline CDR1 is SGDLS and CDR2 YYNGEE. V was clipped by 3 bases and J by 0 bases, with 12 bases between them. The CDR3 nucleotides read TGTGCCAGCAGCGAGGGGACACTTGCAACTAATGAAAAACTGTTTTTT. It yields the protein CASSEGTLATNEKLFF.

The chain employs TRBV19 and TRBJ1-5, with 7 positions matching TRBD1. This CDR3 is 15 amino acids long. The germline CDR1 and CDR2 sequences are LNHDA and SQIVND (reference sequence). The J segment lost 4 bases and the V segment lost 3 bases, leaving 6 bases of the junction unmatched. Here the CDR3 DNA reads TGTGCCAGTAGTATGTTACAGGGGTTAAATCAGCCCCAGCATTTT. Its translation is CASSMLQGLNQPQHF.

Of note for this clone: Relative to the germline gene, one junction end is altered; a read error may explain this. The chain has TRBV19 and TRBJ1-5; 7 bases line up with TRBD1. Germline CDR1 is LNHDA and CDR2 is SQIVND (reference sequence). The CDR3 consists of 15 residues. CDR3 nucleotides: TGTGCCAGTAGTTTTGACAGGGACATCAATCTGCCCCAGCATTTT. Translating it yields CASSFDRDINLPQHF.

J is TRBJ2-5 and V is TRBV5-1; D uncertain. Germline loops: CDR1 SGHRS, CDR2 YFSETQ. This CDR3 is built from 13 residues. V was pared by 0 bases and J by 5 bases, with 8 bases between. The CDR3 spells CASSLAQAETQYF. The CDR3 coding sequence is TGCGCCAGCAGCTTGGCGCAGGCGGAGACCCAGTACTTC.

Here the CDR3 reads CASIEQGAGANVLTF. The CDR3 nucleotides read TGTGCCAGCATTGAACAGGGTGCTGGGGCCAACGTCCTGACTTTC. The gene calls are TRBV28 and TRBJ2-6, with D possibly TRBD1 on 6 matching bases. CDR3 size: 15 residues. Deletions cut 7 bases from V and 2 bases from J, with 12 bases between. Germline V gene lookup returns CDR1 MDHEN and CDR2 SYDVKM.

This clone appeared a few times. The chain recombines TRBV7-8 with TRBJ2-3; 9 nucleotides agree with TRBD2. The ends lost 1 base at V and 4 bases at J; junction bases unmatched: 18. The CDR3 runs 20 residues. Germline V gene lookup returns CDR1 SGHVS and CDR2 FQNEAQ. CDR3 sequence: CASSLDVIAGAPTPADTQYF. The DNA for the CDR3 is TGTGCCAGCAGCTTAGATGTGATAGCGGGAGCCCCCACCCCAGCAGATACGCAGTATTTT. Combining the CDR3 with reference TRBV7-8 and TRBJ2-3 gives the whole variable domain GAGVSQSPRYKVAKRGQDVALRCDPISGHVSLFWYQQALGQGPEFLTYFQNEAQLDKSGLPSDRFFAERPEGSVSTLKIQRTQQEDSAVYLCASSLDVIAGAPTPADTQYFGPGTRLTVL.

The chain joins TRBV30 to TRBJ2-7; D ambiguous. Germline V gives CDR1 GTSNPN, CDR2 SVGIG (reference sequence). This CDR3 has 11 residues. With 1 base removed from V and 6 bases from J, the gap between germline ends came to 7 bases. CDR3 loop: CAWSASVEQYF. DNA for the CDR3: TGTGCCTGGAGTGCTTCGGTCGAGCAGTACTTC.

The chain has TRBV5-4 and TRBJ2-1; D uncertain. Germline V gives CDR1 SGHNT, CDR2 YYREEE (reference sequence). With 4 bases removed from V and 0 bases from J, the gap between germline ends came to 11 bases. The CDR3 length is 15 residues. The CDR3 DNA follows: TGTGCCAGCAGCCTAGGCGGTAGCTCCTACAATGAGCAGTTCTTC. This codes for CASSLGGSSYNEQFF.

The J gene is TRBJ2-3, the V gene TRBV11-2; the D is unclear. Germline V gives CDR1 SGHAT, CDR2 FQNNGV. With 1 base removed from V and 0 bases from J, the gap between germline ends came to 17 bases. The CDR3 is made up of 18 amino acids. The CDR3, as DNA: TGTGCCAGCAGCTTAGTTTGGTTAGCAGAAACTAGCACAGATACGCAGTATTTT. It is translated as CASSLVWLAETSTDTQYF. The whole variable domain, remainder taken from reference TRBV11-2 and TRBJ2-3, is EAGVAQSPRYKIIEKRQSVAFWCNPISGHATLYWYQQILGQGPKLLIQFQNNGVVDDSQLPKDRFSAERLKGVDSTLKIQPAKLEDSAVYLCASSLVWLAETSTDTQYFGPGTRLTVL.

V and J are TRBV2 and TRBJ1-5; 8 positions match TRBD1. Germline CDR1 and CDR2: SNHLY and FYNNEI. This CDR3 comprises 20 residues. V gave up 6 bases and J gave up 4 bases; unmatched junction bases: 23. CDR3 residues: CASRGIRRTGMGVRNQPQHF. CDR3 sequence (DNA): TGTGCCAGCAGGGGCATACGACGGACAGGGATGGGGGTAAGGAATCAGCCCCAGCATTTT. The entire variable domain, with the rest obtained from reference TRBV2 and TRBJ1-5, is as follows: EPEVTQTPSHQVTQMGQEVILRCVPISNHLYFYWYRQILGQKVEFLVSFYNNEISEKSEIFDDQFSVERPDGSNFTLKIRSTKLEDSAMYFCASRGIRRTGMGVRNQPQHFGDGTRLSIL.

The rearrangement uses TRBV6-5 and TRBJ1-1; D not certain. Between the trimmed V and J ends, which lost 6 bases and 4 bases, there was a span of 12 bases. This CDR3 contains 13 residues. Germline V gene sequence: CDR1 MNHEY, CDR2 SVGAGI. CDR3 amino acids: CASSQAGSTEAFF. DNA for the CDR3: TGTGCCAGCAGCCAGGCGGGTTCCACTGAAGCTTTCTTT.

V usage is TRBV7-2 and J usage is TRBJ2-3; 13 nucleotides match TRBD2. The ends lost 5 bases at V and 6 bases at J; junction bases unmatched: 17. The V gene's germline CDR1 is SGHTA and CDR2 FQGNSA. The CDR3 extends over 19 amino acids. CDR3 residues: CASSLRTSGSPSPSDTQYF. In nucleotides, the CDR3 is TGTGCCAGCAGCCTCAGGACTAGCGGGAGCCCCTCCCCCAGTGATACGCAGTATTTT.

The V call is TRBV11-3, the J call TRBJ2-3; 7 nucleotides align to TRBD2. The CDR3 contains 14 residues. Germline CDR1 is SGHNT and CDR2 is YENEEA. The junction had 9 bases not matched to a gene; V was cut back by 7 bases and J by 5 bases. The CDR3 nucleotides read TGTGCCAGCAATGTGGCGGGAGCGGTAGATACGCAGTATTTT. This encodes CASNVAGAVDTQYF.

The chain combines TRBV7-9 with TRBJ1-2, with D tentatively TRBD1 (5 bases). The CDR3 is made up of 16 amino acids. The V and J ends lost 6 bases and 4 bases respectively, with 21 bases between them. Looked up from germline, CDR1 is SEHNR and CDR2 is FQNEAQ (reference sequence). For the CDR3, the DNA is TGTGCCAGCAGTTGGCGCGGCGGGGCTGGGACCTATGGCTACACCTTC. Translation gives CASSWRGGAGTYGYTF. Looking up the rest from reference TRBV7-9 and TRBJ1-2 gives the full variable domain: DTGVSQNPRHKITKRGQNVTFRCDPISEHNRLYWYRQTLGQGPEFLTYFQNEAQLEKSRLLSDRFSAERPKGSFSTLEIQRTEQGDSAMYLCASSWRGGAGTYGYTFGSGTRLTVV.

The J gene is TRBJ2-5, the V gene TRBV5-1; the D is unclear. The V end lost 5 bases, the J end lost 5 bases, and 7 bases lay between the germline ends. This CDR3 region has 11 residues. Germline V lookup: CDR1 SGHRS, CDR2 YFSETQ. Written as DNA, the CDR3 is TGCGCCAGCAGGTCTGCCGAGACCCAGTACTTC. Its protein is CASRSAETQYF.

This sequence joins TRBV9 and TRBJ2-1; tentatively, D is TRBD2 (6 bases). The CDR3 has 15 amino acids. Trimming removed 0 bases at V and 5 bases at J, with 12 bases between. Germline CDR1 and CDR2: SGDLS and YYNGEE. The chain's CDR3 is CASSVGGRYDNEQFF. For the CDR3, the DNA is TGTGCCAGCAGCGTAGGGGGGAGGTACGACAATGAGCAGTTCTTC.

This rearrangement joins TRBV7-2 to TRBJ2-1; tentatively, D is TRBD1 or TRBD2 (5 bases each). The CDR3 sequence is 14 residues long. V gave up 1 base and J gave up 7 bases, with 11 bases separating them. Germline assignment: CDR1 SGHTA and CDR2 FQGNSA. The CDR3 here is CASSLEGRQNEQFF. The CDR3 DNA reads as TGTGCCAGCAGCTTAGAGGGACGGCAAAATGAGCAGTTCTTC.

V and J are TRBV11-3 and TRBJ2-1; D is possibly TRBD1 (5 bases). CDR3 size: 15 residues. CDR1 and CDR2 from the germline V gene are SGHNT and YENEEA. Trimming left V 5 bases short and J 2 bases short, with 13 bases between. CDR3 in DNA: TGTGCCAGCAGCCCCTTAAGGACAACCTACAATGAGCAGTTCTTC. This gives the protein CASSPLRTTYNEQFF. The full variable domain, rest sourced from reference TRBV11-3 and TRBJ2-1, is EAGVVQSPRYKIIEKKQPVAFWCNPISGHNTLYWYLQNLGQGPELLIRYENEEAVDDSQLPKDRFSAERLKGVDSTLKIQPAELGDSAVYLCASSPLRTTYNEQFFGPGTRLTVL.

The rearrangement joins TRBV18 to TRBJ2-5; tentative D call: TRBD1 (6 bases). The CDR3 loop spans 13 amino acids. The germline gives CDR1 KGHSH, CDR2 LQKENI. Trimming removed 4 bases at V and 4 bases at J, with 10 bases between. Written as DNA, the CDR3 is TGTGCCAGCTCACAGGGGGTGAGAGAGACCCAGTACTTC. Protein product: CASSQGVRETQYF.

This chain connects TRBV2 to TRBJ2-3; D is possibly TRBD1 (5 bases). The germline V and J ends were trimmed by 4 bases and 3 bases, with 11 bases remaining between them. CDR1 SNHLY and CDR2 FYNNEI come from the germline V gene. The CDR3 has 14 amino acids. For the CDR3, the DNA is TGTGCCAGCAGTGGCAGGGCAGGAACAGATACGCAGTATTTT. Translation: CASSGRAGTDTQYF.

V gene TRBV18 combines with J gene TRBJ2-5; TRBD2 aligns across 12 bases. The V gene's germline CDR1 is KGHSH and CDR2 LQKENI. The CDR3 is made up of 16 amino acids. V dropped 4 bases and J dropped 3; count of bases not matched to a gene: 6. For the CDR3, the DNA is TGTGCCAGCTCACAGGTACGACTAGCGGGAGAAGAGACCCAGTACTTC. This encodes CASSQVRLAGEETQYF. Variable domain in full (rest from reference TRBV18 and TRBJ2-5): NAGVMQNPRHLVRRRGQEARLRCSPMKGHSHVYWYRQLPEEGLKFMVYLQKENIIDESGMPKERFSAEFPKEGPSILRIQQVVRGDSAAYFCASSQVRLAGEETQYFGPGTRLLVL.

The CDR3 reads CASSHRGDTEAFF. CDR3 DNA: TGTGCCAGCAGCCACAGGGGGGACACTGAAGCTTTCTTT. The V gene is TRBV11-3, the J gene TRBJ1-1, with TRBD1 matching over 8 bases. The germline gives CDR1 SGHNT, CDR2 YENEEA. J lost 3 bases, V lost 5 bases, and 2 bases had no gene match. The CDR3 sequence is 13 residues long.

The chain carries TRBV7-9 and TRBJ2-7; D uncertain. In germline, CDR1 is SEHNR, CDR2 FQNEAQ (reference sequence). The CDR3 is 13 amino acids. Trimming took off 3 bases at V and 3 bases at J, with 9 bases between the two ends. In DNA form, the CDR3 reads TGTGCCAGCAGCTTGCCACCGTTCTACGAGCAGTACTTC. It specifies CASSLPPFYEQYF.

The chain carries TRBV5-6 and TRBJ1-4, with 8 bases lining up with TRBD1. Germline loops: CDR1 SGHDT, CDR2 YYEEEE. The V gene end was trimmed by 0 bases and the J gene end by 7 bases; junction bases not matched to a gene: 5. The CDR3 is 15 amino acids. In DNA form, the CDR3 reads TGTGCCAGCAGCTTGGATCAGGGGGCGGGTGAAAAACTGTTTTTT. Translating it yields CASSLDQGAGEKLFF.

The chain couples TRBV7-8 to TRBJ2-7, with D perhaps TRBD1 or TRBD2 (5 bases each). The CDR3 totals 16 residues. V lost 1 base and J 7 bases, leaving 20 bases between the germline ends. Germline CDR1 reads SGHVS; CDR2 reads FQNEAQ. In DNA, the CDR3 is TGTGCCAGCAGCTTAGGCCGGGACGGACGAGAGGGTGAGCAGTACTTC. Its translation: CASSLGRDGREGEQYF. The entire variable domain, with the rest obtained from reference TRBV7-8 and TRBJ2-7, is as follows: GAGVSQSPRYKVAKRGQDVALRCDPISGHVSLFWYQQALGQGPEFLTYFQNEAQLDKSGLPSDRFFAERPEGSVSTLKIQRTQQEDSAVYLCASSLGRDGREGEQYFGPGTRLTVT.

The gene calls are TRBV5-1 and TRBJ1-1, with 7 positions matching TRBD1. The CDR3 covers 13 residues. Germline lookup yields CDR1 SGHRS and CDR2 YFSETQ. The trim removed 4 bases at V and 7 bases at J, leaving 7 bases unmatched. CDR3 residues: CASSRRDRHEAFF. CDR3 nucleotide sequence: TGCGCCAGCAGCCGCCGGGACAGACATGAAGCTTTCTTT.

The V and J genes are TRBV6-5 and TRBJ2-2; 8 bases are shared with TRBD1. V trimming: 4 bases; J trimming: 3 bases; junction bases outside the gene matches: 4. Germline V lookup: CDR1 MNHEY, CDR2 SVGAGI. The CDR3 loop spans 15 amino acids. The CDR3: CASSSQGGDTGELFF. As DNA, the CDR3 is TGTGCCAGCAGTTCACAGGGGGGCGACACCGGGGAGCTGTTTTTT.

The V gene is TRBV7-2, the J gene TRBJ2-7; D possibly corresponds to TRBD2 (7 bases). The CDR3 has 15 amino acids. Trimming took 1 base from V and 4 from J, leaving 14 bases between them. CDR1 is SGHTA and CDR2 is FQGNSA in the germline V gene. The CDR3, as DNA: TGTGCCAGCAGCTTAGGTGAGGGGGGGCCTTACGAGCAGTACTTC. Protein sequence: CASSLGEGGPYEQYF.